The clone carrying this TCR beta chain was seen once. The source of the sample is a study of blood T cell repertoires in COVID-19. At the level of the study: Specimens from acute and convalescent COVID-19 originated in the United States, Italy and Spain. PBMCs, B-cell-depleted T cells, or T cells were the source of the cDNA or gDNA that made up the material.

Source study methods: Reference gene primer amplification gave estimated nucleated cell counts. Only in-frame clones appear in the TCRdb table, and some are missing; sequencing was by immunoSEQ multiplex PCR. V, J and clone size are those of that table, while D and trimming were read from the DNA. This table holds roughly 56,000 clones, 85% to 95% found once. CDR3 length: 11 amino acids. CDR1 and CDR2 from the germline V gene are MNHEY and SVGAGI. V lost 6 bases, J lost 6 bases, and 9 bases lay in between. The sequenced material came from peripheral blood. This receptor was identified in a man aged 45-65 years with active COVID-19. The chain links TRBV6-5 to TRBJ2-7; TRBD1 might be the D (5 bases). This chain's CDR3 is CASRTALEQYF. DNA of the CDR3: TGTGCCAGCAGGACAGCTCTCGAGCAGTACTTC.